One and the same sample provided the 21 T cell receptor beta chains below, sequenced in a study of cytomegalovirus exposure and HLA in healthy donors. PCR amplification relied on 60 Vbeta primers (plus 13 Jbeta primers). Repertoires were generated with immunoSEQ multiplex PCR, while TCRdb's copy carries only in-frame clones and drops some. The sample carries some 160,000 clones, over 70% recorded once. Sequencing was carried out using PBMCs. Receptor source: a woman in her thirties in good health and CMV-seronegative.

CDR3 sequence reads: CASTRADRLNQPQHF. The CDR3 region has the DNA TGTGCCAGTACCCGGGCCGACAGGCTCAATCAGCCCCAGCATTTT. The chain recombines TRBV28 with TRBJ1-5; D might be TRBD1 (6 bases). The CDR3 has 15 amino acids. Trimming stripped 9 bases from V and 3 bases from J, with 18 bases between. Per germline, CDR1 MDHEN and CDR2 SYDVKM.

The J gene is TRBJ1-2, the V gene TRBV19; unclear D gene. The CDR3 length is 13 residues. CDR1 is LNHDA, CDR2 SQIVND, per germline (reference sequence). Trimming took off 5 bases at V and 2 bases at J, with 9 bases between the two ends. DNA for the CDR3: TGTGCCAGTAGTCCAGGCATCAACTATGGCTACACCTTC. Its translation: CASSPGINYGYTF.

The rearrangement joins TRBV29-1 to TRBJ1-2, with unresolved D. CDR1 and CDR2 from the germline V gene are SQVTM and ANQGSEA. The CDR3 has 12 residues. V was cut by 1 base and J by 1 base, with 4 bases left in between. The CDR3 spells CSVEGLNYGYTF. CDR3 sequence (DNA): TGCAGCGTTGAAGGTCTTAACTATGGCTACACCTTC.

The V gene is TRBV5-1, the J gene TRBJ1-2, with D maybe TRBD1 (5 bases). Trimming removed 4 bases at V and 0 bases at J, with 13 bases between. This CDR3 has 15 residues. Germline CDR1 and CDR2: SGHRS and YFSETQ. The CDR3 sequence: CASSDARGANYGYTF. For the CDR3, the DNA is TGCGCCAGCAGCGACGCCCGGGGGGCTAACTATGGCTACACCTTC.

V usage is TRBV9 and J usage is TRBJ1-2; 10 bases fit TRBD1. The J segment lost 4 bases and the V segment lost 0 bases, leaving 12 bases of the junction unmatched. Germline V lookup: CDR1 SGDLS, CDR2 YYNGEE. This CDR3 is built from 18 residues. This chain's CDR3 is CASSVGGRQGAPGYGYTF. For the CDR3, the DNA is TGTGCCAGCAGCGTAGGGGGGAGACAGGGGGCGCCGGGCTATGGCTACACCTTC.

The chain employs TRBV5-1 and TRBJ1-2, with 9 positions matching TRBD1. Looked up from germline, CDR1 is SGHRS and CDR2 is YFSETQ. The CDR3 contains 15 residues. After removal of 5 bases from V and 10 bases from J, the junction contained 15 bases not matched to a gene. This CDR3 is CASSNTEGDRAVYTF. As DNA, the CDR3 is TGCGCCAGCAGTAACACGGAGGGGGACAGGGCTGTCTACACCTTC.

The CDR3: CASTGRGLGTGELFF. CDR3 nucleotides: TGCGCCAGCACCGGAAGGGGGCTGGGCACCGGGGAGCTGTTTTTT. The V call is TRBV5-1, the J call TRBJ2-2; 7 bases map to TRBD1. CDR3 length equals 15 residues. CDR1 and CDR2 (germline): SGHRS, YFSETQ. V gave up 6 bases and J gave up 4 bases; unmatched junction bases: 9.

This clone has a handful of counts. The chain combines TRBV7-8 with TRBJ1-5; no definite D call. Germline loops: CDR1 SGHVS, CDR2 FQNEAQ. The CDR3 is 15 amino acids. V lost 3 bases and J 2 bases, leaving 11 bases between the germline ends. Written as DNA, the CDR3 is TGTGCCAGCAGCTTGGGCCTCCCCCGCAATCAGCCCCAGCATTTT. Protein product: CASSLGLPRNQPQHF.

This sequence joins TRBV7-6 and TRBJ2-1; D not resolved. V shed 5 bases and J shed 0 bases, with 11 bases lying between them. Looked up from germline, CDR1 is SGHVS and CDR2 is FNYEAQ. This CDR3 has 15 amino acids. As DNA, the CDR3 is TGTGCCAGCAGCCCAACCATTAGCTCCTACAATGAGCAGTTCTTC. It yields the protein CASSPTISSYNEQFF.

V usage is TRBV7-2 and J usage is TRBJ2-7; no clear D gene. The CDR3 has 14 residues. CDR1 is SGHTA, CDR2 FQGNSA, per germline. The V and J ends lost 1 base and 1 base respectively, with 8 bases between them. The CDR3: CASSLGPLSYEQYF. The CDR3 coding sequence is TGTGCCAGCAGCTTAGGTCCTCTTTCCTACGAGCAGTACTTC.

This CDR3 reads CSIGTGEDTQYF. Written as DNA, the CDR3 is TGCAGCATTGGGACAGGGGAAGATACGCAGTATTTT. This chain connects TRBV29-1 to TRBJ2-3; 10 bases are shared with TRBD1. The V gene end was trimmed by 8 bases and the J gene end by 5 bases; junction bases not matched to a gene: 4. The CDR3 sequence is 12 residues long. Germline-derived CDR1 and CDR2 are SQVTM and ANQGSEA.

This chain joins TRBV28 and TRBJ1-4, with D unclear. The germline V gene encodes CDR1 MDHEN and CDR2 SYDVKM. The V gene lost 3 bases and the J gene lost 4 bases, with 9 bases spanning the gap. This CDR3 contains 14 residues. The CDR3, as DNA: TGTGCCAGCAGTTTTAGAGACTTTAATGAAAAACTGTTTTTT. Translating it yields CASSFRDFNEKLFF.

This clone was observed a handful of times. CDR3 sequence reads: CASSVLVSSYEQYF. CDR3 bases: TGTGCCAGCAGTGTGTTAGTAAGCTCCTACGAGCAGTACTTC. The chain uses TRBV6-1 and TRBJ2-7; D is undetermined. Trimming cost V 4 bases and J 0 bases, with 10 bases left between them. This CDR3 contains 14 residues. From germline, CDR1 is MNHNS and CDR2 SASEGT.

V is TRBV29-1 and J is TRBJ2-7, with D uncertain. Trimming removed 7 bases from V and 3 bases from J, with 10 bases in between. CDR1 and CDR2 (germline): SQVTM, ANQGSEA. This CDR3 comprises 11 residues. The CDR3, as DNA: TGCAGCGCCGTCAGGCTCTACGAGCAGTACTTC. As protein: CSAVRLYEQYF.

The J gene is TRBJ1-1, the V gene TRBV4-2, with TRBD1 matching 11 bases. V gave up 0 bases and J gave up 5 bases; unmatched junction bases: 2. Looked up from germline, CDR1 is LGHNA and CDR2 is YNFKEQ. This CDR3 comprises 15 residues. CDR3 residues: CASSQEGQGGTEAFF. CDR3 in DNA: TGTGCCAGCAGCCAAGAGGGACAGGGGGGAACTGAAGCTTTCTTT.

The chain carries TRBV13 and TRBJ1-3, with D uncertain. Trimming left V 1 base short and J 8 bases short, with 9 bases between. The CDR3 extends over 13 amino acids. Per germline, CDR1 PRHDT and CDR2 FYEKMQ (reference sequence). In DNA, the CDR3 is TGTGCCAGCAGCTTAGTTCCAGGCGACACCATATATTTT. Translating it yields CASSLVPGDTIYF.

The chain combines TRBV5-4 with TRBJ2-2, with D possibly TRBD2 on 5 matching bases. Per the germline V gene, CDR1 is SGHNT and CDR2 is YYREEE (reference sequence). Trimming shortened V by 1 base and J by 3 bases, and 13 bases separated the two germline ends. CDR3 length: 16 amino acids. The DNA of the CDR3 is TGTGCCAGCAGCTTGAGAGGGATCGGCGACACCGGGGAGCTGTTTTTT. As protein: CASSLRGIGDTGELFF.

This clone was counted between two and nine times. The chain has TRBV7-2 and TRBJ1-2; D is unresolved. Trimming pared 2 bases from V and 7 bases from J, leaving 11 bases between. Germline loops: CDR1 SGHTA, CDR2 FQGNSA. The CDR3 consists of 13 residues. CDR3 sequence (DNA): TGTGCCAGCAGCTTAACCCAAACAGTTGGCTACACCTTC. Protein sequence: CASSLTQTVGYTF.

The V call is TRBV30, the J call TRBJ2-2; D remains ambiguous. The V gene's germline CDR1 is GTSNPN and CDR2 SVGIG (reference sequence). Trimming left V 2 bases short and J 4 bases short, with 11 bases between. The CDR3 length is 14 residues. CDR3 loop: CAWSQNSGTGELFF. The DNA for the CDR3 is TGTGCCTGGAGTCAAAACTCCGGCACCGGGGAGCTGTTTTTT.

The chain employs TRBV6-5 and TRBJ1-1; D might be TRBD1 (6 bases). Between the trimmed V and J ends, which lost 4 bases and 1 base, there was a span of 13 bases. The CDR3 is made up of 15 amino acids. CDR1 is MNHEY, CDR2 SVGAGI, per germline. CDR3 nucleotides: TGTGCCAGCAGTTTAGGGGGACACACGAACACTGAAGCTTTCTTT. Translating it yields CASSLGGHTNTEAFF.

V and J are TRBV2 and TRBJ2-5, with TRBD2 identical over 9 bases. Germline CDR1 SNHLY, CDR2 FYNNEI. V lost 4 bases and J lost 4; bases outside the gene matches: 10. This CDR3 region has 16 residues. The CDR3 bases are TGTGCCAGCAGTGGTTCGGGCGGGGGGGCCCGAGAGACCCAGTACTTC. Translation: CASSGSGGGARETQYF.